Reported below is one T cell receptor beta chain. The antigen is unknown. Sequenced by immunoSEQ multiplex PCR; TCRdb stores in-frame clones only, minus some. Counted here are over 100,000 clones, around 93% occurring once; the ten biggest clones make up approximately 0.25%. Trimming removed 2 bases from V and 3 bases from J; junction bases left unmatched: 5. Germline CDR1 and CDR2: SNHLY and FYNNEI. CDR3 length: 16 residues. The data derive from a study of T cell repertoires and HLA-DP antigens. Specimen: CD4+ T cells from PBMCs. The sequence came from a woman aged 18-30 years in good health and CMV-seronegative. This chain uses TRBV2 with TRBJ2-3; 10 bases map to TRBD2. The CDR3: CASSELGLAATDTQYF. The CDR3 bases are TGTGCCAGCAGTGAATTAGGACTAGCGGCTACAGATACGCAGTATTTT.